The 20 T cell receptor beta chains reported below all come from one sample, sequenced in a study of blood T cell repertoires in COVID-19. Produced via immunoSEQ multiplex PCR; TCRdb's table is partial and in-frame only. The data show approximately 260,000 clones, approximately 90% seen once. The sequencing input was PBMCs or T cells enriched from blood (not recorded which). The source is a woman aged 40 to 50 with acute COVID-19.

The chain has TRBV7-8 and TRBJ2-3; D gene uncertain. Trimming removed 6 bases from V and 0 bases from J, with 13 bases in between. CDR1 is SGHVS, CDR2 FQNEAQ, per germline. This CDR3 has 15 amino acids. The CDR3 nucleotides are TGTGCCAGCAGGCCTATAAAGACTAGCACAGATACGCAGTATTTT. It encodes CASRPIKTSTDTQYF. The complete variable domain, with remaining parts taken from reference TRBV7-8 and TRBJ2-3, reads GAGVSQSPRYKVAKRGQDVALRCDPISGHVSLFWYQQALGQGPEFLTYFQNEAQLDKSGLPSDRFFAERPEGSVSTLKIQRTQQEDSAVYLCASRPIKTSTDTQYFGPGTRLTVL.

V gene TRBV11-3 combines with J gene TRBJ2-3; 10 bases line up with TRBD2. Looked up from germline, CDR1 is SGHNT and CDR2 is YENEEA. The CDR3 contains 16 residues. The J segment lost 6 bases and the V segment lost 1 base, leaving 7 bases of the junction unmatched. CDR3 residues: CASSLGASSGRDTQYF. The DNA for the CDR3 is TGTGCCAGCAGCTTAGGCGCCAGTAGCGGGAGGGATACGCAGTATTTT. The variable domain in full, completed from reference TRBV11-3 and TRBJ2-3, reads EAGVVQSPRYKIIEKKQPVAFWCNPISGHNTLYWYLQNLGQGPELLIRYENEEAVDDSQLPKDRFSAERLKGVDSTLKIQPAELGDSAVYLCASSLGASSGRDTQYFGPGTRLTVL.

V gene TRBV9 combines with J gene TRBJ2-1; D uncertain. The CDR3 length is 15 residues. Germline-derived CDR1 and CDR2 are SGDLS and YYNGEE. The V and J ends lost 2 bases and 1 base respectively, with 10 bases between them. CDR3 nucleotide sequence: TGTGCCAGCAGCGTTTCAATACTATCCTACAATGAGCAGTTCTTC. This translates into CASSVSILSYNEQFF.

The J gene is TRBJ1-2, the V gene TRBV2; D may be TRBD1 (6 bases). CDR1 SNHLY and CDR2 FYNNEI come from the germline V gene. The CDR3 consists of 15 residues. Between the trimmed V and J ends, which lost 3 bases and 2 bases, there was a span of 13 bases. CDR3 sequence reads: CASSDRGAPNYGYTF. For the CDR3, the DNA is TGTGCCAGCAGTGACCGGGGGGCTCCGAACTATGGCTACACCTTC.

The CDR3 spells CASSAFGQYNSPLHF. CDR3 DNA sequence: TGTGCCAGCAGTGCCTTTGGGCAGTATAATTCACCCCTCCACTTT. The chain has TRBV28 and TRBJ1-6, with unresolved D. The CDR3 has 15 residues. Germline CDR1 reads MDHEN; CDR2 reads SYDVKM. V lost 5 bases and J lost 4, with 12 bases in between.

CDR3 loop: CASTLGALGYEQYF. The CDR3 DNA sequence: TGTGCCAGCACCTTAGGGGCTCTGGGTTACGAGCAGTACTTC. The rearrangement joins TRBV2 to TRBJ2-7; D is possibly TRBD1 (5 bases). With 7 bases removed from V and 4 bases from J, the gap between germline ends came to 17 bases. The CDR3 totals 14 residues. CDR1 is SNHLY and CDR2 is FYNNEI in the germline V gene.

V usage is TRBV28 and J usage is TRBJ2-2, with 13 bases identical to TRBD2. V shed 8 bases, J shed 8 bases, and the junction held 5 bases outside the gene matches. Germline V gene sequence: CDR1 MDHEN, CDR2 SYDVKM. CDR3 length: 14 amino acids. The CDR3 loop reads CASGLAGDSGELFF. CDR3 nucleotides: TGTGCCAGCGGACTAGCGGGAGATTCGGGGGAGCTGTTTTTT.

The chain uses TRBV7-9 and TRBJ2-1, with 7 bases fitting TRBD2. CDR1 SEHNR and CDR2 FQNEAQ come from the germline V gene (reference sequence). The J segment lost 5 bases and the V segment lost 5 bases, leaving 15 bases of the junction unmatched. The CDR3 is 17 residues long. The CDR3 DNA sequence: TGTGCCAGCAGCCCTACCGTGCGTCTAGCGGAGCACAATGAGCAGTTCTTC. Amino acid sequence: CASSPTVRLAEHNEQFF.

This clone appeared once. The V call is TRBV6-1, the J call TRBJ2-5; 7 nucleotides agree with TRBD1. The CDR3 is 15 residues long. The ends lost 0 bases at V and 8 bases at J; junction bases unmatched: 9. Germline lookup yields CDR1 MNHNS and CDR2 SASEGT. The CDR3 loop is CASSEAVEGASTQYF. CDR3 DNA sequence: TGTGCCAGCAGTGAAGCCGTTGAGGGGGCTTCTACCCAGTACTTC.

The chain uses TRBV5-1 and TRBJ2-7; possible D gene TRBD2, 5 bases. Germline V gene lookup returns CDR1 SGHRS and CDR2 YFSETQ. CDR3 length: 14 amino acids. The V and J ends lost 0 bases and 1 base respectively, with 8 bases between them. The CDR3 reads CASSLGGGSYEQYV. The CDR3 coding sequence is TGCGCCAGCAGCTTGGGCGGCGGGTCCTACGAGCAGTACGTC.

The chain joins TRBV30 to TRBJ2-5, with 9 bases aligning to TRBD1. CDR3 length: 14 amino acids. Germline trimming cut 2 bases from V and 5 bases from J; bases unmatched to any gene: 6. From germline, CDR1 is GTSNPN and CDR2 SVGIG (reference sequence). This chain's CDR3 is CAWSLTGGRETQYF. The CDR3 DNA is TGTGCCTGGAGTTTGACAGGGGGAAGGGAGACCCAGTACTTC.

The V call is TRBV20-1, the J call TRBJ1-6; 9 nucleotides match TRBD1. After removal of 7 bases from V and 18 bases from J, the junction contained 7 bases not matched to a gene. This CDR3 region has 10 residues. Germline V CDR1 and CDR2: DFQATT, SNEGSKA (reference sequence). CDR3 protein: CSVPGDRDHF. CDR3 coding DNA: TGCAGTGTTCCGGGGGACAGGGACCACTTT.

The J gene is TRBJ2-3, the V gene TRBV19, with TRBD1 identical over 12 bases. The CDR3 contains 16 residues. Germline V CDR1 and CDR2: LNHDA, SQIVND (reference sequence). Trimming at V came to 4 bases and at J to 2 bases, leaving 4 bases not matched to a gene. The DNA for the CDR3 is TGTGCCAGTAGTACGCGGGACAGGGGGCACACAGATACGCAGTATTTT. Protein sequence: CASSTRDRGHTDTQYF.

The chain joins TRBV6-4 to TRBJ2-1; TRBD1 is a possible D gene (6 bases). The germline V gene encodes CDR1 MRHNA and CDR2 SNTAGT. The CDR3 spans 13 residues. The ends were cut back, 6 bases at V and 10 bases at J, with 16 bases in the middle. The CDR3 here is CASSPQGIGEQFF. The CDR3 nucleotides read TGTGCCAGCAGCCCACAGGGAATCGGCGAGCAGTTCTTC.

The CDR3: CASSLGDRWDQPQHF. The CDR3 nucleotides read TGCGCCAGCAGCTTGGGGGACAGGTGGGACCAGCCCCAGCATTTT. J is TRBJ1-5 and V is TRBV5-1, with 8 bases identical to TRBD1. The V segment lost 0 bases and the J segment 7 bases; nucleotides outside the gene matches: 6. The CDR3 has 15 amino acids. Germline values: CDR1 SGHRS, CDR2 YFSETQ.

In DNA, the CDR3 is TGTGCCAGCAGCGTCAGGGTGGCCGGGGAGCTGTTTTTT. Protein: CASSVRVAGELFF. The V gene is TRBV11-2, the J gene TRBJ2-2; D may be TRBD1 (5 bases). This CDR3 comprises 13 residues. V lost 5 bases, J lost 6 bases, and 10 bases lay in between. Germline CDR1 SGHAT, CDR2 FQNNGV.

This clone was observed a few times. This chain links TRBV5-4 with TRBJ2-1; 9 bases are a match to TRBD2. V was pared by 0 bases and J by 0 bases, with 4 bases of the junction left unmatched. The CDR3 consists of 17 residues. CDR1 and CDR2 from the germline V gene are SGHNT and YYREEE (reference sequence). CDR3 DNA sequence: TGTGCCAGCAGCTTGGTCGCGGGAGGGCCCTCCTACAATGAGCAGTTCTTC. Amino acids: CASSLVAGGPSYNEQFF.

The chain recombines TRBV29-1 with TRBJ2-2; 9 bases fit TRBD2. Germline-derived CDR1 and CDR2 are SQVTM and ANQGSEA. The CDR3 totals 15 residues. V lost 4 bases to trimming and J lost 1 base; unmatched junction nucleotides: 4. The CDR3 DNA is TGCAGCGTTGCACTAGCGGGCAAGAACACCGGGGAGCTGTTTTTT. Translating it yields CSVALAGKNTGELFF.

V and J are TRBV3-1 (or the pseudogene TRBV3-2) and TRBJ1-2, with TRBD1 matching 10 bases. Per germline, CDR1 LGHDT and CDR2 YNNKEL (reference sequence). This CDR3 has 16 amino acids. CDR3 residues: CAGQGDSLRANYGYTF. The CDR3 bases are TGTGCAGGACAGGGGGATAGTTTAAGGGCTAACTATGGCTACACCTTC.

This clone occurred a few times. The V gene is TRBV5-1, the J gene TRBJ2-3, with 12 nucleotides matching TRBD2. CDR3 length: 17 amino acids. J gave up 2 bases and V 3 bases, and 7 bases lay outside the gene matches. From germline, CDR1 is SGHRS and CDR2 YFSETQ. CDR3 DNA: TGCGCCAGCAGCTCCGGACTAGCGGGACGAAACACAGATACGCAGTATTTT. It translates to CASSSGLAGRNTDTQYF.